This T cell receptor (beta chain) originates from a study of blood T cells in healthy people across ages. V gave up 4 bases and J gave up 5 bases; unmatched junction bases: 9. The CDR3 sequence is 15 residues long. Germline V gives CDR1 SGHKS, CDR2 YYEKEE (reference sequence). Comments on this clonotype: Its antigen is undetermined.

Together with a sample-barcoded 5' primer, a J-beta primer mix was included in a second PCR lasting about 6 to 11 cycles. TCRdb reanalysed the 5' RACE reads using MiXCR and keeps one entry per CDR3 protein. This table has about 670,000 distinct CDR3 sequences, around 52% appearing once. The study, taken as a whole, reports: Donors of long life had a larger count of naive CD4+ cells and greater diversity than aged donors.

The rearrangement joins TRBV5-5 to TRBJ1-2; TRBD1 aligns across 9 bases. The clonotype comes from a woman over 75 in good health. Sequenced: blood. The CDR3 spells CASSPSGTGRYGYTF. CDR3 nucleotide sequence: TGTGCCAGCAGCCCCAGCGGGACAGGGAGGTATGGCTACACCTTC.